These 14 T cell receptor beta chains share one sample of origin, sequenced in a study of T cell responses to AZD1222 COVID-19 vaccine. Repertoires were generated with immunoSEQ multiplex PCR, while TCRdb's copy carries only in-frame clones and drops some. The table lists about 150,000 clones, about nine tenths of them singletons, with under 2% in the top ten. Sequenced here: peripheral blood, sampled 28 days after the second AZD1222 dose. The receptor set was obtained from an adult who received the AZD1222 COVID-19 vaccine.

This clone was counted between two and nine times. The chain uses TRBV12-3 or TRBV12-4 and TRBJ2-1; maybe TRBD1 (5 bases). The CDR3 runs 11 residues. V was clipped by 4 bases and J by 10 bases, with 8 bases between them. The CDR3 spells CASSWSGEQFF. CDR3 nucleotides: TGTGCCAGCAGTTGGTCAGGGGAGCAGTTCTTC.

This clone came up once. The V call is TRBV29-1, the J call TRBJ2-1; 7 bases map to TRBD1. This CDR3 contains 15 residues. The V segment lost 0 bases and the J segment 9 bases; nucleotides outside the gene matches: 11. CDR1 SQVTM and CDR2 ANQGSEA come from the germline V gene. The CDR3 nucleotides read TGCAGCGTTGAAGAAGTGTTAGGGGGCTATGGTGAGCAGTTCTTC. Its translation is CSVEEVLGGYGEQFF.

The chain carries TRBV20-1 and TRBJ1-2; D is unclear. Trimming left V 2 bases short and J 7 bases short, with 8 bases between. This CDR3 is built from 11 residues. Germline V gene lookup returns CDR1 DFQATT and CDR2 SNEGSKA (reference sequence). CDR3 DNA: TGCAGTGCTAGATCGAGTCTTGGCTACACCTTC. As protein: CSARSSLGYTF.

The gene calls are TRBV18 and TRBJ2-7; D may correspond to TRBD1 or TRBD2 (5 bases each). V lost 6 bases, J lost 3 bases, and 15 bases lay in between. From germline, CDR1 is KGHSH and CDR2 LQKENI. This CDR3 comprises 14 residues. DNA of the CDR3: TGTGCCAGCTCGCATCCGGGACGGAGCTACGAGCAGTACTTC. Translating gives CASSHPGRSYEQYF.

This chain uses TRBV7-9 with TRBJ1-1; D unresolved. V lost 5 bases and J 1 base, leaving 11 bases between the germline ends. This CDR3 is 14 amino acids long. In germline, CDR1 is SEHNR, CDR2 FQNEAQ (reference sequence). The CDR3 DNA reads as TGTGCCAGCAGCCCCCTCGACGGGAACACTGAAGCTTTCTTT. It specifies CASSPLDGNTEAFF.

The chain couples TRBV12-3 or TRBV12-4 to TRBJ1-1; possibly TRBD1 for D (5 bases). V shed 3 bases and J shed 9 bases, with 14 bases lying between them. CDR3 size: 13 residues. The CDR3, as DNA: TGTGCCAGCAGTTTGGGTGGGGGATCGAAAGCTTTCTTT. This encodes CASSLGGGSKAFF.

The chain uses TRBV3-1 (or the pseudogene TRBV3-2) and TRBJ1-3; D call uncertain. The CDR3 has 16 residues. V lost 1 base and J lost 1, with 11 bases in between. Looked up from germline, CDR1 is LGHDT and CDR2 is YNNKEL (reference sequence). The CDR3, as DNA: TGTGCCAGCAGCCAAGGGGGATGGTCGTCTGGAAACACCATATATTTT. It translates to CASSQGGWSSGNTIYF.

The chain recombines TRBV10-2 with TRBJ2-7; TRBD2 matches 12 bases. Germline V CDR1 and CDR2: WSHSY, SAAADI. J was trimmed by 6 bases and V by 6 bases; bases with no gene match: 6. The CDR3 loop spans 14 amino acids. The CDR3 is CASRPGTSGSEQYF. The CDR3 DNA follows: TGCGCCAGCAGACCCGGGACTAGCGGGTCCGAGCAGTACTTC.

The chain combines TRBV6-5 with TRBJ2-1; unclear D gene. Germline-derived CDR1 and CDR2 are MNHEY and SVGAGI. This CDR3 is 14 amino acids long. With 6 bases removed from V and 0 bases from J, the gap between germline ends came to 9 bases. The CDR3 sequence is CASRAPSSYNEQFF. The DNA of the CDR3 is TGTGCCAGCAGGGCACCGAGCTCCTACAATGAGCAGTTCTTC.

The J gene is TRBJ2-1, the V gene TRBV18; TRBD2 matches at 10 bases. Germline V gene sequence: CDR1 KGHSH, CDR2 LQKENI. J was trimmed by 6 bases and V by 4 bases; bases with no gene match: 9. The CDR3 runs 16 residues. In nucleotides, the CDR3 is TGTGCCAGCTCACTTTATTCTAGCGGGAGTTCCAATGAGCAGTTCTTC. Translating gives CASSLYSSGSSNEQFF.

The genes are TRBV12-5 and TRBJ1-4, with D unresolved. Between the trimmed V and J ends, which lost 1 base and 8 bases, there was a span of 11 bases. The CDR3 is 14 amino acids. Germline lookup yields CDR1 LGHNT and CDR2 FRNRAP. This chain's CDR3 is CASGLGTSHEKLFF. In DNA form, the CDR3 reads TGTGCTAGTGGTTTGGGTACATCCCACGAAAAACTGTTTTTT.

The chain uses TRBV24-1 and TRBJ1-5; a weak D match, TRBD1 (6 bases). This CDR3 contains 14 residues. Germline CDR1 KGHDR, CDR2 SFDVKD. Trimming removed 1 base from V and 7 bases from J, with 10 bases in between. DNA of the CDR3: TGTGCCACCAGTGATTTATCAGGGGTCCAGCCCCAGCATTTT. Protein product: CATSDLSGVQPQHF.

The rearrangement joins TRBV18 to TRBJ2-7; 9 nucleotides match TRBD2. This CDR3 has 14 residues. Germline CDR1 and CDR2: KGHSH and LQKENI. V trimming: 6 bases; J trimming: 6 bases; junction bases outside the gene matches: 9. CDR3 sequence: CASSPSGAAGEQYF. As DNA, the CDR3 is TGTGCCAGCTCCCCTAGCGGGGCGGCGGGCGAGCAGTACTTC.

This clone has just a few counts. The chain recombines TRBV9 with TRBJ1-4; D is undetermined. The germline V gene encodes CDR1 SGDLS and CDR2 YYNGEE. This CDR3 is built from 15 residues. The ends were cut back, 7 bases at V and 3 bases at J, with 16 bases in the middle. The CDR3 region has the DNA TGTGCCAGCTCGACTTCTTTACAAGCTAATGAAAAACTGTTTTTT. Translation: CASSTSLQANEKLFF.